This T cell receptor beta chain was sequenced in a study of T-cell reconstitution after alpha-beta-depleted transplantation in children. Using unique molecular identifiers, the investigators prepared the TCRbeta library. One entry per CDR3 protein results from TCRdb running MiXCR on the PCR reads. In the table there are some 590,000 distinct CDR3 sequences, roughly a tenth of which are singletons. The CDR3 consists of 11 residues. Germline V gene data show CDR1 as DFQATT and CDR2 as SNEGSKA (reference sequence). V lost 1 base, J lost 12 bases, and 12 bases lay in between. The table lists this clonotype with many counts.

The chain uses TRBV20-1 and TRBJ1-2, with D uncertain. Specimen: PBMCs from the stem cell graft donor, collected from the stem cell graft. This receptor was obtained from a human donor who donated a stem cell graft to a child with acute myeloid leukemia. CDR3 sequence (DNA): TGCAGTGCTAGAGTCAAGGACCGGGACACCTTC. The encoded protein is CSARVKDRDTF.